The source of this T cell receptor (beta chain) is a study of blood T cell repertoires in COVID-19. Study-wide context: The United States, Italy and Spain were the sources of the acute and convalescent COVID-19 samples. PBMCs, B-cell-depleted T cells, or T cells provided the cDNA or gDNA that made up the material.

With V trimmed by 4 bases and J by 8 bases, 6 bases remained unmatched. CDR3 length equals 13 residues. CDR1 and CDR2 from the germline V gene are KGHDR and SFDVKD. Original data processing: Estimates of nucleated cell counts were drawn from the amplification of reference gene primers. Produced via immunoSEQ multiplex PCR; TCRdb's table is partial and in-frame only. The DNA gave D and trimming, while V, J and clone size come from that table. Of about 110,000 clones in the sample, around 82% are singletons; the top ten hold approximately 15%. Material for sequencing was peripheral blood. The source is a woman aged 60-70 years with acute or convalescent COVID-19. This chain joins TRBV24-1 and TRBJ2-7, with 8 bases that match TRBD1. This CDR3 is CATSDLTGDKQYF. CDR3 DNA sequence: TGTGCCACCAGTGACCTGACAGGGGATAAGCAGTACTTC.